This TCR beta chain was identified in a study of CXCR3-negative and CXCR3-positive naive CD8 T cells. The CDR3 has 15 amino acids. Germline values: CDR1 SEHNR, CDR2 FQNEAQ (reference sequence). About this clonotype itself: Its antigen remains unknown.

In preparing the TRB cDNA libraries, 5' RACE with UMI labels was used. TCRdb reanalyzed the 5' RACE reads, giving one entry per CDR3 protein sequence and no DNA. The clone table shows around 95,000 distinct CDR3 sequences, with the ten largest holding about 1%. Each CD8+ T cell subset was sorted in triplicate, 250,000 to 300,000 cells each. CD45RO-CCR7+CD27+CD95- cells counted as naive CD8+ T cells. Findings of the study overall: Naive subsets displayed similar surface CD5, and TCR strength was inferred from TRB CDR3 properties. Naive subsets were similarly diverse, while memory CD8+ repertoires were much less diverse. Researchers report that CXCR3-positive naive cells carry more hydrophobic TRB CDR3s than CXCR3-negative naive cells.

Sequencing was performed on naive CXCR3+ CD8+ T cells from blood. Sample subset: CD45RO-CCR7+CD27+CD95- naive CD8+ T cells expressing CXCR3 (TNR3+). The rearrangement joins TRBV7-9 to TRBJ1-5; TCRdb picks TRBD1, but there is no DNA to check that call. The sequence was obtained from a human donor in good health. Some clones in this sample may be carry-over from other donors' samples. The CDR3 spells CASSAQGAGNQPQHF. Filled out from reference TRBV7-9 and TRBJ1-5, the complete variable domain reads DTGVSQNPRHKITKRGQNVTFRCDPISEHNRLYWYRQTLGQGPEFLTYFQNEAQLEKSRLLSDRFSAERPKGSFSTLEIQRTEQGDSAMYLCASSAQGAGNQPQHFGDGTRLSIL.